This T cell receptor (beta chain) was sequenced for a study of T cell responses to AZD1222 COVID-19 vaccine. As to this clone: What it recognizes is unknown.

Study findings and constraints: Among those given AZD1222, only five or six were seropositive at baseline. Repertoire sampling was restricted to post-peak T cell response timepoints. Females outnumbered males among donors, who were mostly white British; clonal diversity was possibly underestimated. The study reported that nearly half of spike-specific TCRs target unmutated variant regions.

The CDR3 extends over 16 amino acids. V was trimmed by 9 bases and J by 0 bases, leaving 19 bases between them. Germline CDR1 SNHLY, CDR2 FYNNEI. Clones were sequenced by immunoSEQ multiplex PCR, and TCRdb holds only the in-frame ones, with some missing. Here the sample spans about 59,000 clones, 80% to 90% being singletons. The TCR originated in an adult who received the AZD1222 COVID-19 vaccine. The material sequenced was peripheral blood, taken 28 days after the second AZD1222 dose. The chain joins TRBV2 to TRBJ2-3; D perhaps matches TRBD2 (5 bases). Here the CDR3 DNA reads TGTGCCAGGGTTTTTGGACTTGACTCTAGCACAGATACGCAGTATTTT. It encodes CARVFGLDSSTDTQYF.